This T cell receptor beta chain originates from a study of cytomegalovirus exposure and HLA in healthy donors. Whole-study findings and limits: Reported findings show TCR beta sequences accurately forecast HLA-A and HLA-B alleles in most subjects. Overall, about 160 TCR beta chains were annotated as cytomegalovirus-associated.

Germline V gene sequence: CDR1 SGHNT, CDR2 YYREEE (reference sequence). The CDR3 loop spans 13 amino acids. Trimming removed 3 bases from V and 6 bases from J; junction bases left unmatched: 4. This PCR relied on a set of 60 Vbeta primers and 13 Jbeta primers. Produced via immunoSEQ multiplex PCR; TCRdb's table is partial and in-frame only. The sample has 140,000 or so clones; 82% are singletons. With regard to this clone: The antigen is unknown.

The sample taken for sequencing was PBMCs. This TCR came from a male donor in good health and CMV-seronegative. V usage is TRBV5-4 and J usage is TRBJ1-1, with 8 nucleotides matching TRBD1. The CDR3 region has the DNA TGTGCCAGCAGCTATGACAGGGGCGCTGAAGCTTTCTTT. As protein: CASSYDRGAEAFF.